This T cell receptor beta chain comes out of a study of cytomegalovirus exposure and HLA in healthy donors. Researchers ran the PCR with 60 Vbeta and 13 Jbeta primers. Assay used: immunoSEQ multiplex PCR; TCRdb lists only in-frame clones, some missing. The sample carries 120,000 or so clones, approximately 83% recorded once. Broader study findings: Clonal expansion was found to be greater in HLA-associated TCR beta chains than in equally common others in a later analysis. The authors assumed roughly uniform sequencing depth across donors for presence/absence analyses. Using the classifier, cytomegalovirus status was reportedly diagnosed with high specificity and sensitivity.

This CDR3 comprises 14 residues. Germline CDR1 MNHNY, CDR2 SVGAGI (reference sequence). Losses at the gene ends were 5 bases for V and 1 base for J; bases not matched to a gene: 3. This clone has a handful of counts. Antigen unknown. Specimen: PBMCs. This sequence originates from a woman in her thirties or forties in good health and CMV-seropositive. This chain uses TRBV6-6 with TRBJ1-1; TRBD1 matches 8 bases. CDR3 bases: TGTGCCAGCAGTGACAGGGGCGAGAACACTGAAGCTTTCTTT. It translates to CASSDRGENTEAFF.